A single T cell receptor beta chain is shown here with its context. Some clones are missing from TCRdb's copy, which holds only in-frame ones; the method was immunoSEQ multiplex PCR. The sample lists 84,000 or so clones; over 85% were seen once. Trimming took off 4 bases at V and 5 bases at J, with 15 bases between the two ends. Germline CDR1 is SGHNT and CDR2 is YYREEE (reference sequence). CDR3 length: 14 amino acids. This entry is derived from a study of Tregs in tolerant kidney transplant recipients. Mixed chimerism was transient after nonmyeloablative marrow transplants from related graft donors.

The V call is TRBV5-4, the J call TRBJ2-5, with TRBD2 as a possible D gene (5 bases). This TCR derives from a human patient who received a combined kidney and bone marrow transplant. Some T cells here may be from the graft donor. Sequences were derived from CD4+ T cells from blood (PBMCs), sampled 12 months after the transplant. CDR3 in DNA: TGTGCCAGCAGCGCAGCTAGCCTGGGGGAGACCCAGTACTTC. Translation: CASSAASLGETQYF.